This T cell receptor (beta chain) emerged from a study of Graves' ophthalmopathy and Graves' hyperthyroidism. Study summary: At the time of initial diagnosis and before any treatment, peripheral blood was collected.

Germline CDR1 and CDR2: WSHSY and SAAADI. V was shortened by 7 bases and J by 5 bases, with 17 bases between the two germline ends. The CDR3 has 14 residues. Each donor who had ophthalmopathy showed moderate-to-severe activity, a CAS of ≥3, a NOSPECS of ≥4, and a duration under 3 months. TCR beta CDR3 amplification used RNA transcripts. HTBI primers were used in a first-round RT-PCR, which preceded a second-round multiplex PCR. TCRdb used MiXCR to reprocess the multiplex PCR reads, holding one entry per CDR3 protein. The sample has around 660,000 distinct CDR3 sequences, 35% to 45% seen once. Turning to this clonotype: Antigen: not known.

Overall study results and limits: Stable hyperthyroidism and ophthalmopathy were told apart by a 13-signature model, which achieved just over 85% sensitivity and roughly 80% specificity.

The sample consisted of peripheral blood. This sequence joins TRBV10-2 and TRBJ2-5, with D perhaps TRBD1 or TRBD2 (5 bases each). This clonotype originated in an adult man with Graves' ophthalmopathy. Here the CDR3 DNA reads TGCGCCAGCATGGTGTTGGGGGTCGCGGAGACCCAGTACTTC. It encodes CASMVLGVAETQYF.